This T cell receptor (beta chain) derives from a study of CD8+ T cells in alopecia areata listed by TCRdb under 2018. With regard to the full study: In both human patients and the C3H/HeJ mouse model, the study applied high-throughput TCRbeta sequencing to look at T cell clonal expansion in alopecia areata. TCRbeta CDR3 regions were amplified by immunoSEQ multiplex PCR with 35 Vbeta forward and 13 Jbeta reverse primers. RNA was obtained with the PAXgene miRNA kit for fixed scalp, the miRNeasy kit for PBMCs, and the RNeasy kit for mouse skin. Scalp clonality was compared across normal scalp (n=4), patchy alopecia areata scalp (n=8), and alopecia totalis/universalis scalp (n=8). Scalp tissue and sorted CD4+ and CD8+ peripheral blood T cells from patchy and totalis/universalis alopecia areata patients and from healthy controls were covered by human TCRbeta sequencing.

This clone has more than one count but fewer than ten. Its specific antigen is unknown. Base qualities are not at hand, and no much larger clone is one base apart. What the study reported, not specific to this receptor: TCR sequences shared between patients were less clear than in mice, possibly partly because of HLA diversity in the patient population. Unlike mouse skin, where gammadelta T cells dominate, normal human skin contains resident alphabeta T cells that get sequenced too, which complicates analysis of the scalp TCR repertoire. Compared with normal scalp, lesional scalp, particularly in alopecia totalis/universalis, had higher clonality and more expanded CD8+ clones, which suggests antigenic drive.

From alopecia areata patients, peripheral blood was collected along with lesional scalp punch biopsies. PBMCs were isolated by density centrifugation and stained for CD3, CD4 and CD8, and CD4+ and CD8+ T cells were sorted on a FACSAria. Untreated alopecia areata patients were recruited as part of a multicenter biomarker study. In a handful of patients from the biomarker study, the blood CD8+ T cells went through an additional sort into NKG2D-low and NKG2D-high fractions. The library was made by the immunoSEQ multiplex PCR assay. RNA was extracted from all samples and reverse transcribed into cDNA, which served as template for TCR sequencing. SuperScript III was used to make first-strand cDNA, primed with a 2:1 mix of oligo-dT and random hexamers. A synthetic immune receptor repertoire was used to measure amplification bias, and any remaining bias was corrected computationally. The study's processing was this. Raw reads were preprocessed to remove errors, and CDR3 was defined according to IMGT conventions as the region from the conserved cysteine to phenylalanine. Clonality was calculated as 1 minus Shannon entropy normalized by log2 of the number of productive unique TCRs. CD4 or CD8 identity of scalp clones was inferred by cross-referencing scalp TCRbeta sequences with sorted blood CD4 and CD8 repertoires. What TCRdb holds here is the immuneACCESS table cut down to in-frame rearrangements. Part of the clones is not present; checked against another copy, under half of the missing clones reflect an unresolved V gene, and the others are unexplained. V and J calls and clone size come straight from that table; D and trimming were deduced from the DNA. For this sample the table gives approximately 89,000 clones, of which just over 50% were detected only once. Together, the top ten hold around 5% of the sample.

This TCR derives from a human donor with alopecia areata. Sequencing was carried out using NKG2D-high CD8+ T cells sorted from blood. Read against the paper, the sample's cell subset or site label means: sorted CD8+ NKG2D-high blood T cells.

CDR3 loop: CASSQSTGGSSPLHF. The sequenced DNA: TGTGCCAGCAGCCAGTCGACAGGGGGAAGTTCACCCCTCCACTTT. The rearrangement combines TRBV7-9 with TRBJ1-6; 9 of the junction bases match TRBD1. Relative to germline, V is missing 5 bases and J is missing 9 bases, with 8 bases of the junction outside any gene match. From the germline V gene (reference sequence), CDR1 is SEHNR and CDR2 is FQNEAQ. The CDR3 holds 15 amino acids from the cysteine to the phenylalanine. Only CDR3 DNA remains: 45 bases, in frame from the first base.